The clone carrying this T cell receptor beta chain was observed many times. Its target is not known. This sample was included in a study of identical twins. Study-level findings and limits: For zero-insertion analyses, partial confounding could come from invariant MAIT and iNKT cells.

MiXCR, applied by TCRdb to the 5' RACE reads, yields one record per CDR3 protein. The sample lists a few hundred thousand distinct CDR3 sequences, about 10% occurring once. Trimming left V 2 bases short and J 8 bases short, with 15 bases between. The CDR3 has 13 residues. CDR1 and CDR2 from the germline V gene are SQVTM and ANQGSEA. The origin of this receptor is a man aged 50 to 59 in good health. The rearrangement uses TRBV29-1 and TRBJ1-2, with D uncertain. The material sequenced was memory T cells sorted from blood. CDR3 sequence reads: CSVEPTDLRGYTF. The CDR3 DNA sequence: TGCAGCGTTGAACCGACGGACCTCCGAGGCTACACCTTC.